This T cell receptor beta chain was captured by sequencing in a study of T cell responses to AZD1222 COVID-19 vaccine. Study outcomes and limitations: Spike-wide vaccine-associated CD4 TCRs dominated at 160-218 and 743-854. Clonal diversity was possibly underestimated, and white British individuals and females predominated among donors.

The J segment lost 3 bases and the V segment lost 5 bases, leaving 9 bases of the junction unmatched. CDR1 and CDR2 from the germline V gene are SGHTA and FQGNSA. The CDR3 sequence is 17 residues long. Data came from immunoSEQ multiplex PCR; TCRdb stores just in-frame clones and leaves some out. The table records 57,000 or so clones, roughly 80% of them present only once. Regarding this clone: Its antigen is not identified.

Some second doses came at about 4 weeks and others at about 12 weeks; these were pooled. The sequencing here drew on peripheral blood, taken 28 days after the second AZD1222 dose. The TCR was taken from an adult who received the AZD1222 COVID-19 vaccine. The chain couples TRBV7-2 to TRBJ2-1, with TRBD2 matching over 11 bases. CDR3 in DNA: TGTGCCAGCAGCCCCGGGACTAGCGGTCCTTTCTACAATGAGCAGTTCTTC. Translating gives CASSPGTSGPFYNEQFF.